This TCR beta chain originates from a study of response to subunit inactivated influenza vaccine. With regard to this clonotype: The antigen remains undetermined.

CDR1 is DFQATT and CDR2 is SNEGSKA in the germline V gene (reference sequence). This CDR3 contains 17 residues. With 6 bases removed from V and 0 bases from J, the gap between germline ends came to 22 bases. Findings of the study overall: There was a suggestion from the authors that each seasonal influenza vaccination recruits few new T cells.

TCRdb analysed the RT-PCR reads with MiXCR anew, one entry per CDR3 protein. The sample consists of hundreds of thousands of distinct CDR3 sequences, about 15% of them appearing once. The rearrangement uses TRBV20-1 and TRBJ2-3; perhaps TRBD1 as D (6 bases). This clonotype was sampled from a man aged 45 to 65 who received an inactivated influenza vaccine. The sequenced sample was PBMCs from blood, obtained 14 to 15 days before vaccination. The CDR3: CSARDWARGTSTDTQYF. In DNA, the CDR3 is TGCAGTGCCCGCGACTGGGCCAGGGGAACTAGCACAGATACGCAGTATTTT.